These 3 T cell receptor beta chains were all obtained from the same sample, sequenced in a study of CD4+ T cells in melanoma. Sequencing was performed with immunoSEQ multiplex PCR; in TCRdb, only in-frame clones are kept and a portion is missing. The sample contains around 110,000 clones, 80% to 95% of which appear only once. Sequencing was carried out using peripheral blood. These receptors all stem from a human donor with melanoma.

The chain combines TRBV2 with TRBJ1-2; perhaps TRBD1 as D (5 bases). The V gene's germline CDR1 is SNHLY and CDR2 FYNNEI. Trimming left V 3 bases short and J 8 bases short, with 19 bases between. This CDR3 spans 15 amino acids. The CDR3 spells CASSDFGQGLRGYTF. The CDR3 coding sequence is TGTGCCAGCAGTGATTTCGGGCAGGGCTTGAGGGGCTACACCTTC.

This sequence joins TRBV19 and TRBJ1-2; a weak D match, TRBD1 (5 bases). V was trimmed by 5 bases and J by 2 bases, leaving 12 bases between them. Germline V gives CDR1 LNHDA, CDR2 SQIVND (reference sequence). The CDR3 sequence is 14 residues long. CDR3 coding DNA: TGTGCCAGTAGTCCAGATCCAGGGAACTATGGCTACACCTTC. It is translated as CASSPDPGNYGYTF. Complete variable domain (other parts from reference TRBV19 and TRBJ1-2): DGGITQSPKYLFRKEGQNVTLSCEQNLNHDAMYWYRQDPGQGLRLIYYSQIVNDFQKGDIAEGYSVSREKKESFPLTVTSAQKNPTAFYLCASSPDPGNYGYTFGSGTRLTVV.

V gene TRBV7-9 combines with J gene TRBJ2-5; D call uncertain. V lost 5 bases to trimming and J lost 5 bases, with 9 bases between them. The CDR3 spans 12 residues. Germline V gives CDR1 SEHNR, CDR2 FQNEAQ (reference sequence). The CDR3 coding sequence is TGTGCCAGCAGCCCCCGTCTCGAGACCCAGTACTTC. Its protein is CASSPRLETQYF.